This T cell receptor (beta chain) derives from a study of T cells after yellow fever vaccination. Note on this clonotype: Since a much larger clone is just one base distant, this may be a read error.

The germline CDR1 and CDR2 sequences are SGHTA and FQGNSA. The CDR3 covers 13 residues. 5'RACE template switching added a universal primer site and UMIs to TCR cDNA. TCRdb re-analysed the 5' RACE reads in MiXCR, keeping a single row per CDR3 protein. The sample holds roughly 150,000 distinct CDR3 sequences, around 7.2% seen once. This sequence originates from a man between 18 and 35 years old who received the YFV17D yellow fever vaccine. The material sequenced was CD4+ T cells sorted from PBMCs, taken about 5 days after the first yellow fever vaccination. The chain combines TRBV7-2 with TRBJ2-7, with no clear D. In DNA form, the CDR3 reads TGTGTCAGCAGGCTAAAAGGGACCTACGAGCAGTACTTC. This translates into CVSRLKGTYEQYF.